Each of the 14 T cell receptor beta chains below was sequenced from the same sample in a study of blood T cell repertoires in COVID-19 (dated by TCRdb to 2020 to 2022). Libraries were prepared through the immunoSEQ multiplex PCR assay. TCRdb limited this immuneACCESS table to in-frame rearrangements with V and J called. A share of clones is missing; checked studies link under half to unresolved V genes, and the rest is unexplained. Across this sample there are 130,000 to 150,000 clones, with 88% seen only once. The ten largest account for around 1.9% of the sample. The sample taken for sequencing was peripheral blood. The receptor set was obtained from a man aged 70-80 years with acute or convalescent COVID-19.

This rearrangement joins TRBV7-3 to TRBJ1-5, with 10 bases identical to TRBD1. Looked up from germline, CDR1 is SGHTA and CDR2 is FQGTGA. V lost 7 bases, J lost 0 bases, and 6 bases stayed unmatched. The length of the CDR3 is 16 residues. CDR3 coding DNA: TGTGCCAGCAACCCCGGGGACAGGGGTAGCAATCAGCCCCAGCATTTT. Translation: CASNPGDRGSNQPQHF.

This chain connects TRBV5-1 to TRBJ1-4, with D perhaps TRBD1 (5 bases). Trimming took off 3 bases at V and 3 bases at J, with 15 bases between the two ends. The CDR3 has 16 residues. In germline, CDR1 is SGHRS, CDR2 YFSETQ. The CDR3 sequence: CASSSGRVTSNEKLFF. The DNA of the CDR3 is TGCGCCAGCAGCTCGGGCAGGGTCACGTCTAATGAAAAACTGTTTTTT.

A note on this clone: The same CDR3 arises from other DNA sequences in this sample as well. The chain is built from TRBV5-1 and TRBJ1-6; D perhaps matches TRBD1 (5 bases). V lost 0 bases and J 6 bases, leaving 7 bases between the germline ends. The germline V gene encodes CDR1 SGHRS and CDR2 YFSETQ. The CDR3 is made up of 14 amino acids. The CDR3 protein is CASSLGQGNSPLHF. CDR3 coding DNA: TGCGCCAGCAGCTTGGGGCAGGGTAATTCACCCCTCCACTTT.

V gene TRBV6-5 combines with J gene TRBJ1-5; the match to TRBD1 covers 8 bases. The germline CDR1 and CDR2 sequences are MNHEY and SVGAGI. The CDR3 spans 12 residues. Here the CDR3 reads CGGGQENQPQHF. The CDR3 DNA reads as TGTGGAGGGGGACAGGAAAATCAGCCCCAGCATTTT.

The V and J genes are TRBV27 and TRBJ1-2; a possible D gene is TRBD1 (6 bases). The germline gives CDR1 MNHEY, CDR2 SMNVEV (reference sequence). Between the trimmed V and J ends, which lost 6 bases and 4 bases, there was a span of 6 bases. CDR3 length: 11 residues. CDR3 DNA sequence: TGTGCCAGCAGACAGGGCTATGGCTACACCTTC. Protein: CASRQGYGYTF.

V is TRBV4-2 and J is TRBJ2-7; the match to TRBD2 covers 8 bases. V lost 2 bases, J lost 5 bases, and 11 bases stayed unmatched. The CDR3 spans 16 residues. Germline CDR1 is LGHNA and CDR2 is YNFKEQ. In DNA form, the CDR3 reads TGTGCCAGCAGCCAACCTACGGCGGGGGGAACAAACGAGCAGTACTTC. It specifies CASSQPTAGGTNEQYF.

This rearrangement joins TRBV11-2 to TRBJ1-2; D is unclear. Trimming removed 6 bases from V and 5 bases from J, with 19 bases in between. The CDR3 length is 15 residues. Germline values: CDR1 SGHAT, CDR2 FQNNGV. The CDR3 spells CASSPTLGVRYGYTF. For the CDR3, the DNA is TGTGCCAGCAGTCCAACGTTGGGCGTCCGGTATGGCTACACCTTC.

Turning to this clone: Within the sample, other DNA sequences also encode this same CDR3. J is TRBJ1-4 and V is TRBV7-9; 7 nucleotides match TRBD1. This CDR3 has 15 amino acids. J lost 2 bases, V lost 4 bases, and 4 bases had no gene match. The germline gives CDR1 SEHNR, CDR2 FQNEAQ (reference sequence). CDR3 bases: TGTGCCAGCAGCTCGACAGGGCTGACTAATGAAAAACTGTTTTTT. Protein sequence: CASSSTGLTNEKLFF. Based on the CDR3 plus reference TRBV7-9 and TRBJ1-4, the full variable domain is DTGVSQNPRHKITKRGQNVTFRCDPISEHNRLYWYRQTLGQGPEFLTYFQNEAQLEKSRLLSDRFSAERPKGSFSTLEIQRTEQGDSAMYLCASSSTGLTNEKLFFGSGTQLSVL.

This chain links TRBV3-1 (or the pseudogene TRBV3-2) with TRBJ2-7; 8 bases line up with TRBD1. The CDR3 loop spans 15 amino acids. Germline-derived CDR1 and CDR2 are LGHDT and YNNKEL (reference sequence). V lost 0 bases and J lost 7; bases outside the gene matches: 8. CDR3 nucleotide sequence: TGTGCCAGCAGCCAAGAAGGCAGGGGGCTAATAGAGCAGTACTTC. Its protein is CASSQEGRGLIEQYF.

The CDR3 loop reads CASSSRGRFEKLFF. The CDR3 region has the DNA TGTGCCAGCAGCTCCAGGGGGCGGTTTGAAAAACTGTTTTTT. The V call is TRBV5-4, the J call TRBJ1-4, with 8 bases aligning to TRBD1. Germline CDR1 is SGHNT and CDR2 is YYREEE (reference sequence). Trimming took 3 bases from V and 7 from J; bases not matched to a gene: 5. The CDR3 has 14 residues.

This clone was observed a single time. The chain links TRBV6-9 to TRBJ1-2; maybe TRBD1 (6 bases). The length of the CDR3 is 13 residues. Germline lookup yields CDR1 MNHGY and CDR2 SVAAGI. V lost 4 bases and J lost 4, with 10 bases in between. The CDR3 spells CASSWTEPYGYTF. Here the CDR3 DNA reads TGTGCCAGCAGTTGGACAGAACCCTATGGCTACACCTTC.

The rearrangement uses TRBV28 and TRBJ2-2; 13 bases agree with TRBD2. CDR3 length: 19 amino acids. V was clipped by 6 bases and J by 3 bases; unmatched bases: 13. Germline V gives CDR1 MDHEN, CDR2 SYDVKM. The CDR3 DNA follows: TGTGCCAGCAGCTCACTAGCGGGAGGGCCGGGTCTCTACACCGGGGAGCTGTTTTTT. Protein product: CASSSLAGGPGLYTGELFF.

The rearrangement links TRBV28 to TRBJ1-1; D is undetermined. Trimming took 11 bases from V and 1 from J, leaving 8 bases between them. The CDR3 is 11 amino acids. Per germline, CDR1 MDHEN and CDR2 SYDVKM. DNA for the CDR3: TGTGCCGCGGAGGGGAACACTGAAGCTTTCTTT. Translating it yields CAAEGNTEAFF. Based on the CDR3 plus reference TRBV28 and TRBJ1-1, the full variable domain is DVKVTQSSRYLVKRTGEKVFLECVQDMDHENMFWYRQDPGLGLRLIYFSYDVKMKEKGDIPEGYSVSREKKERFSLILESASTNQTSMYLCAAEGNTEAFFGQGTRLTVV.

V is TRBV10-3 and J is TRBJ1-2, with a tentative D call TRBD1 (5 bases). Trimming removed 6 bases at V and 6 bases at J, with 8 bases between. Germline V gene lookup returns CDR1 ENHRY and CDR2 SYGVKD. The CDR3 sequence is 11 residues long. The CDR3 DNA reads TGTGCCATCAGCTGGGGGGATGGCTACACCTTC. It is translated as CAISWGDGYTF.